One sample yielded the 2 T cell receptor beta chains listed below, sequenced in a study of immune evolution from preneoplasia to lung adenocarcinoma. Here immunoSEQ multiplex PCR was the method, and the copy in TCRdb shows in-frame clones only, minus some. The repertoire includes 9,200 or so clones, over 75% of them detected once, and around 8% sits in the top ten. The sequencing input was FFPE minimally invasive lung adenocarcinoma tissue. The origin of the receptors is a donor of 70 years or more with lung adenocarcinoma.

The chain carries TRBV11-2 and TRBJ2-3; TRBD1 agrees at 7 bases. The J segment lost 10 bases and the V segment lost 0 bases, leaving 7 bases of the junction unmatched. CDR1 is SGHAT and CDR2 is FQNNGV in the germline V gene. The CDR3 contains 14 residues. CDR3 region: CASSLDRGTSAQYF. The CDR3 DNA is TGTGCCAGCAGCTTAGACAGGGGGACCTCAGCGCAGTATTTT.

The chain combines TRBV7-3 with TRBJ1-2; 11 nucleotides line up with TRBD1. CDR1 and CDR2 from the germline V gene are SGHTA and FQGTGA. J gave up 8 bases and V 5 bases, and 4 bases lay outside the gene matches. This CDR3 contains 13 residues. CDR3 sequence reads: CASSRTGGEGYTF. The CDR3 region has the DNA TGTGCCAGCAGCCGGACAGGGGGCGAGGGCTACACCTTC.